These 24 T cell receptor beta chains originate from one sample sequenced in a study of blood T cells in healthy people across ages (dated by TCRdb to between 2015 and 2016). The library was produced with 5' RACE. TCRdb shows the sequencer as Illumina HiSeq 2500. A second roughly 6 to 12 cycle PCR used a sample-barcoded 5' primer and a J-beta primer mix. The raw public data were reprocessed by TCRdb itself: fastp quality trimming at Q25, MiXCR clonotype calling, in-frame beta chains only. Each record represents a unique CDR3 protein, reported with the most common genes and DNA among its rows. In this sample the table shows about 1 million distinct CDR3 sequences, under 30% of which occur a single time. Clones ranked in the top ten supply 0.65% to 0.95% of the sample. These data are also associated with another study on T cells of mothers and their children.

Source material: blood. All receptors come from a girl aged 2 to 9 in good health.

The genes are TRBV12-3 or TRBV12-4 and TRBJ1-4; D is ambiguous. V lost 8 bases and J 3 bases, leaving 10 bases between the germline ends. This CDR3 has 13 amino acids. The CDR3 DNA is TGTGCCAGCGGTGCGGAGGCTAATGAAAAACTGTTTTTT. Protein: CASGAEANEKLFF.

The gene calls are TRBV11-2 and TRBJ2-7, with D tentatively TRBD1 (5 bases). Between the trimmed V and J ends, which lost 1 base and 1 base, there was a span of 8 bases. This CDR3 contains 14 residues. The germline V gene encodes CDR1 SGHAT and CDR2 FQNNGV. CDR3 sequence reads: CASSLGTISYEQYF. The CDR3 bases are TGTGCCAGCAGCTTAGGGACAATTTCCTACGAGCAGTACTTC.

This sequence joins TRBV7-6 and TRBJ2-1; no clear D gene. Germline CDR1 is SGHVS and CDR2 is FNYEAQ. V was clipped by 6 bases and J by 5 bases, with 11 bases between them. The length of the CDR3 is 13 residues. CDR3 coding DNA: TGTGCCAGCAGTCAAACTATGGACAATGAGCAGTTCTTC. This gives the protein CASSQTMDNEQFF.

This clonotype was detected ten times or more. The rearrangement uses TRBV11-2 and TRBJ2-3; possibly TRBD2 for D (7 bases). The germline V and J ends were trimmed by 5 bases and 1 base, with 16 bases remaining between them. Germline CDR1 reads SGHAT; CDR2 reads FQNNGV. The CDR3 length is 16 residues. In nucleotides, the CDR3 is TGTGCCAGCAGCCCCCTCGGGGGGCCTCGCACAGATACGCAGTATTTT. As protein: CASSPLGGPRTDTQYF.

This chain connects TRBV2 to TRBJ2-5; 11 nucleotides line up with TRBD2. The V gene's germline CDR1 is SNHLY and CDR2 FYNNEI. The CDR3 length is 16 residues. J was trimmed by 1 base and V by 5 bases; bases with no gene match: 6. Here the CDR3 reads CASSTSGGTPQETQYF. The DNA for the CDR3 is TGTGCCAGCAGTACTAGCGGGGGAACTCCCCAAGAGACCCAGTACTTC.

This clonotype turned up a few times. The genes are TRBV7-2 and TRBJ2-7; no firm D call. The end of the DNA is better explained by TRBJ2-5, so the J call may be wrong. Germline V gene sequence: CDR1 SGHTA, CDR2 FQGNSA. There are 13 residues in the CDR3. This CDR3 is CASSQYTQETQYF. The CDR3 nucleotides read TGTGCCAGCAGCCAGTATACTCAAGAGACCCAGTACTTC.

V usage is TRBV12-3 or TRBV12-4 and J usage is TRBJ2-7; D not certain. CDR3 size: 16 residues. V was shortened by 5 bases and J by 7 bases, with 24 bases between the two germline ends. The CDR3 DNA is TGTGCCAGCAGTCCTATCGGACCGGACGTACTTGGAGAGCAGTACTTC. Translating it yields CASSPIGPDVLGEQYF.

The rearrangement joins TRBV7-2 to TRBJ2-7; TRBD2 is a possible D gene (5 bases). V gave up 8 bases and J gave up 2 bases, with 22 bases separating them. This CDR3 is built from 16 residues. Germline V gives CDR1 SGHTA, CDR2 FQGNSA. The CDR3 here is CASSKAPPAGAYEQYF. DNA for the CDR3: TGTGCCAGCTCGAAGGCTCCGCCGGCGGGTGCCTACGAGCAGTACTTC.

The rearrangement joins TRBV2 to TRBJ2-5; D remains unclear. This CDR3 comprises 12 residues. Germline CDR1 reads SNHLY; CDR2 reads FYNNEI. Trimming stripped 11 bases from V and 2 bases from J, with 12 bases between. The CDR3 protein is CAWSAEQETQYF. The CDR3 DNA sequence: TGTGCCTGGTCGGCGGAACAAGAGACCCAGTACTTC. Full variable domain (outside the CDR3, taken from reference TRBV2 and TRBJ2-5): EPEVTQTPSHQVTQMGQEVILRCVPISNHLYFYWYRQILGQKVEFLVSFYNNEISEKSEIFDDQFSVERPDGSNFTLKIRSTKLEDSAMYFCAWSAEQETQYFGPGTRLLVL.

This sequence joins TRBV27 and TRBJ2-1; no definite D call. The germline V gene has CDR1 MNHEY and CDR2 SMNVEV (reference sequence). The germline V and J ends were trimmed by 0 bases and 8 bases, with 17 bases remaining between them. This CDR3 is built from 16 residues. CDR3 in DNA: TGTGCCAGCAGTTTATCCCCCCTATTAGGGCTTTATGAGCAGTTCTTC. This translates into CASSLSPLLGLYEQFF.

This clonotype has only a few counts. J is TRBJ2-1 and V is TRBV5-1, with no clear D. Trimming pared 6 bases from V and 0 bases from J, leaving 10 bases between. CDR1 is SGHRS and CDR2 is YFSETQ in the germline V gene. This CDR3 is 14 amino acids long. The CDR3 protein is CASKTVNSYNEQFF. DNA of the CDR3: TGCGCCAGCAAAACAGTTAACTCCTACAATGAGCAGTTCTTC.

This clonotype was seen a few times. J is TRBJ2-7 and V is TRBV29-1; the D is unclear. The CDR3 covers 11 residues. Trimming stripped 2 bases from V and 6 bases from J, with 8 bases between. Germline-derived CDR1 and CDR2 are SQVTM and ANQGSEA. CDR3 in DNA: TGCAGCGTTGAAAAGGACGGCGAGCAGTACTTC. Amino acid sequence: CSVEKDGEQYF.

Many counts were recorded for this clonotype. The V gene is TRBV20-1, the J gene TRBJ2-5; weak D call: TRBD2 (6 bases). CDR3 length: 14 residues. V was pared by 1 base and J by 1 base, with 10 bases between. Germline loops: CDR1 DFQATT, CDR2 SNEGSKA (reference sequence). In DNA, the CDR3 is TGCAGTGCTAGAGCGGGGGAGTTCCAAGAGACCCAGTACTTC. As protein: CSARAGEFQETQYF.

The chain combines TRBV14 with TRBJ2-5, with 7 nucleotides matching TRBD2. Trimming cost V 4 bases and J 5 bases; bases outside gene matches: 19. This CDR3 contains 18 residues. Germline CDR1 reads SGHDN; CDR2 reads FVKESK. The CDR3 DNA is TGTGCCAGCAGCCGATTCCAATGGCGGGGGACCCCCAGGGAGACCCAGTACTTC. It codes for CASSRFQWRGTPRETQYF.

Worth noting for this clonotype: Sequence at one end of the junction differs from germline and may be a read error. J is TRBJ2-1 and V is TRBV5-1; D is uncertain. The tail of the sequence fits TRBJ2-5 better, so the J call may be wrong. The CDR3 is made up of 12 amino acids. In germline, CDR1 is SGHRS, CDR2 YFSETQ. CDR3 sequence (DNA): TGCGCCAGCAAGGACGGTCAAGTGACCCAGTACTTC. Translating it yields CASKDGQVTQYF.

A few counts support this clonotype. The CDR3 spells CASLAGRGNEQFF. The DNA of the CDR3 is TGTGCCAGCCTAGCGGGACGTGGAAATGAGCAGTTCTTC. The chain has TRBV2 and TRBJ2-1; 9 positions agree with TRBD2. The junction had 6 bases not matched to a gene; V was cut back by 8 bases and J by 7 bases. The CDR3 loop spans 13 amino acids. CDR1 is SNHLY, CDR2 FYNNEI, per germline.

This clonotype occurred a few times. CDR3 DNA sequence: TGTGCCAGCAGCCAAGATGGTCGGAGCCCCTCCTACGAGCAGTACTTC. The encoded protein is CASSQDGRSPSYEQYF. V and J are TRBV3-1 and TRBJ2-5, with D unclear. The J call may be faulty, since TRBJ2-7 better matches the DNA end. The CDR3 length is 16 residues. The germline gives CDR1 LGHDT, CDR2 YNNKEL (reference sequence).

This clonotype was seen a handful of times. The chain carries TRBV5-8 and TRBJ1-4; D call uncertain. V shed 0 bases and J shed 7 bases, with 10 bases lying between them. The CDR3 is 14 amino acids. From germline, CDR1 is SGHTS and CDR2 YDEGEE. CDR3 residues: CASSLVLTAEKLFF. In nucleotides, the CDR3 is TGTGCCAGCAGCTTGGTATTGACGGCTGAAAAACTGTTTTTT.

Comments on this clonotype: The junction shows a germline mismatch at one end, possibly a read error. CDR3 amino acids: CATRGTGNTEASF. CDR3 coding DNA: TGTGCCACCAGGGGAACGGGGAACACTGAAGCTTCCTTT. This chain connects TRBV24-1 to TRBJ1-1; unclear D gene. The germline V gene encodes CDR1 KGHDR and CDR2 SFDVKD. The CDR3 extends over 13 amino acids.

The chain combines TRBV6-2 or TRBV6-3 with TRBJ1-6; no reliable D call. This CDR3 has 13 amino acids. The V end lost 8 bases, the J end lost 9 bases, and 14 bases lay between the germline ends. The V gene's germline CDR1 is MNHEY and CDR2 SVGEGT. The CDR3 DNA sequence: TGTGCCAGCTCGGGCTGGGTTAGTTCACCCCTCCACTTT. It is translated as CASSGWVSSPLHF.

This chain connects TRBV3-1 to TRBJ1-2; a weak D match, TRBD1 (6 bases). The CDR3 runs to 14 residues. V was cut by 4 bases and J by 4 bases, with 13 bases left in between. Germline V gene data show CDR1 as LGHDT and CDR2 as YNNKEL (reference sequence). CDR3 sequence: CASSPTTGPYGYTF. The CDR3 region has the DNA TGTGCCAGCAGCCCGACGACAGGACCCTATGGCTACACCTTC.

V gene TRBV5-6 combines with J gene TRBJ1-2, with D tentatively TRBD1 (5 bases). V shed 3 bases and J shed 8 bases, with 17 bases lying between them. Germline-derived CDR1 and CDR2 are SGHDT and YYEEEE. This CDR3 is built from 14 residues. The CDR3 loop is CASSSGPLDGGYTF. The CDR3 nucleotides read TGTGCCAGCAGCTCGGGGCCCTTAGACGGGGGCTACACCTTC.

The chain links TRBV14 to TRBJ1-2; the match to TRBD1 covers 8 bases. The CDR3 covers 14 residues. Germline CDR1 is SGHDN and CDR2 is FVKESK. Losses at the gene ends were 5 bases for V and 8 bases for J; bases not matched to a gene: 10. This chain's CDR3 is CASSSPGQAFGYTF. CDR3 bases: TGTGCCAGCAGCTCGCCGGGACAGGCTTTCGGCTACACCTTC.

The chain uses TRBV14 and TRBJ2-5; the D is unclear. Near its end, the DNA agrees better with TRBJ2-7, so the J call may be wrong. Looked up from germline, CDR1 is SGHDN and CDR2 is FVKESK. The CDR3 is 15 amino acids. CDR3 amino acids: CASSQDWADSYEQYF. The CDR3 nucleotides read TGTGCCAGCAGCCAAGATTGGGCTGACTCCTACGAGCAGTACTTC.